Presented here are 22 T cell receptor beta chains from one specimen sequenced in a study of T cells after yellow fever vaccination. A single record per CDR3 protein comes from TCRdb applying MiXCR to the 5' RACE reads. In the table there are 500,000 to 650,000 distinct CDR3 sequences, 13% of which are singletons. Sequenced here: PBMCs, sampled on the day of the yellow fever booster vaccination. These receptors were taken from a man aged 25 to 40 who received the YFV17D yellow fever vaccine.

The chain is built from TRBV12-3 or TRBV12-4 and TRBJ2-7, with 8 bases lining up with TRBD1. J lost 1 base, V lost 6 bases, and 8 bases had no gene match. The CDR3 runs to 15 residues. In DNA, the CDR3 is TGTGCCAGCAGGACAGGGGCGCTTCCGTCCTACGAGCAGTACTTC. Its translation is CASRTGALPSYEQYF.

The chain joins TRBV7-9 to TRBJ1-4; D is uncertain. V lost 11 bases, J lost 7 bases, and 11 bases lay in between. This CDR3 has 11 amino acids. Looked up from germline, CDR1 is SEHNR and CDR2 is FQNEAQ (reference sequence). The CDR3 loop is CAGVGSEKLFF. DNA for the CDR3: TGTGCCGGGGTCGGGAGTGAAAAACTGTTTTTT.

The CDR3 here is CSASRQGANTEAFF. CDR3 sequence (DNA): TGCAGTGCTAGCCGACAGGGGGCGAACACTGAAGCTTTCTTT. The V and J genes are TRBV20-1 and TRBJ1-1; 10 bases are a match to TRBD1. CDR3 length: 14 amino acids. Germline lookup yields CDR1 DFQATT and CDR2 SNEGSKA (reference sequence). The ends lost 3 bases at V and 1 base at J; junction bases unmatched: 2.

V and J are TRBV25-1 and TRBJ2-7; D gene ambiguous. V shed 4 bases and J shed 3 bases, with 13 bases lying between them. The CDR3 is made up of 14 amino acids. Looked up from germline, CDR1 is MGHDK and CDR2 is SYGVNS. Here the CDR3 reads CASSVGNSRYEQYF. The CDR3 region has the DNA TGTGCCAGCAGTGTTGGGAATAGTCGCTACGAGCAGTACTTC.

In this sample, this clonotype turned up a few times. CDR3 residues: CASSLAQDTSYEQYF. Here the CDR3 DNA reads TGTGCCAGCAGCTTAGCGCAAGATACTAGCTACGAGCAGTACTTC. V and J are TRBV7-6 and TRBJ2-7, with D possibly matching TRBD2 (5 bases). The CDR3 is 15 residues long. CDR1 is SGHVS, CDR2 FNYEAQ, per germline. Between the trimmed V and J ends, which lost 0 bases and 3 bases, there was a span of 12 bases.

The sample holds a few counts of this clonotype. This chain links TRBV18 with TRBJ1-4; the D is unclear. The CDR3 loop spans 15 amino acids. Germline V gene sequence: CDR1 KGHSH, CDR2 LQKENI. V was shortened by 3 bases and J by 2 bases, with 10 bases between the two germline ends. The DNA of the CDR3 is TGTGCCAGCTCACCTGGGCTTGCGACTAATGAAAAACTGTTTTTT. Residues: CASSPGLATNEKLFF.

J is TRBJ2-1 and V is TRBV30, with D unclear. The germline V gene has CDR1 GTSNPN and CDR2 SVGIG (reference sequence). This CDR3 has 12 amino acids. V lost 1 base and J 7 bases, leaving 8 bases between the germline ends. CDR3: CAWSASANEQFF. The CDR3 bases are TGTGCCTGGAGTGCTTCAGCGAATGAGCAGTTCTTC.

The chain has TRBV12-3 or TRBV12-4 and TRBJ2-5; possibly TRBD1 for D (6 bases). The CDR3 is 15 amino acids. Between the trimmed V and J ends, which lost 6 bases and 1 base, there was a span of 15 bases. For the CDR3, the DNA is TGTGCCAGCAGCAAGGGACATACTATCCAAGAGACCCAGTACTTC. Protein product: CASSKGHTIQETQYF.

This sequence joins TRBV4-2 and TRBJ2-1; the D is unclear. This CDR3 contains 13 residues. Germline V gene lookup returns CDR1 LGHNA and CDR2 YNFKEQ. Trimming took 2 bases from V and 9 from J, leaving 11 bases between them. CDR3: CASSQTLWFEQFF. The CDR3 DNA reads TGTGCCAGCAGCCAAACCCTTTGGTTTGAGCAGTTCTTC.

This clonotype was found a few times. The chain employs TRBV27 and TRBJ1-5, with D uncertain. V gave up 2 bases and J gave up 8 bases, with 10 bases separating them. The CDR3 totals 13 residues. The germline V gene has CDR1 MNHEY and CDR2 SMNVEV (reference sequence). For the CDR3, the DNA is TGTGCCAGCAGTTTAGCGGATTACGAGCCCCAGCATTTT. Amino acid sequence: CASSLADYEPQHF.

The chain recombines TRBV9 with TRBJ2-4; 8 bases match TRBD2. The CDR3 runs to 14 residues. Germline loops: CDR1 SGDLS, CDR2 YYNGEE. V shed 0 bases and J 6 bases; nucleotides not matched to a gene: 2. The CDR3 DNA reads as TGTGCCAGCAGCGTAGCGGGAGGGAGAAACATTCAGTACTTC. Its protein product is CASSVAGGRNIQYF.

Only a few counts were recorded for this clonotype. The chain joins TRBV2 to TRBJ2-3; D unclear. Germline CDR1 and CDR2: SNHLY and FYNNEI. V shed 8 bases and J shed 1 base, with 13 bases lying between them. The CDR3 totals 14 residues. The CDR3 protein is CASWSASGTDTQYF. The DNA of the CDR3 is TGTGCCAGCTGGTCTGCAAGCGGCACAGATACGCAGTATTTT.

The sample holds a few counts of this clonotype. The chain joins TRBV19 to TRBJ2-7; possibly TRBD2 for D (7 bases). V was trimmed by 7 bases and J by 6 bases, leaving 19 bases between them. The CDR3 totals 14 residues. Germline CDR1 LNHDA, CDR2 SQIVND (reference sequence). The CDR3 nucleotides are TGTGCCAGTACCGTTCGGCGGGGGCAGGGCGAGCAGTACTTC. It specifies CASTVRRGQGEQYF.

This chain connects TRBV20-1 to TRBJ2-3; tentatively, D is TRBD2 (5 bases). The CDR3 totals 14 residues. Germline values: CDR1 DFQATT, CDR2 SNEGSKA (reference sequence). The germline V and J ends were trimmed by 8 bases and 1 base, with 16 bases remaining between them. This CDR3 reads CSTSRVPRTDTQYF. CDR3 bases: TGCAGTACCTCGCGGGTCCCTCGCACAGATACGCAGTATTTT.

The CDR3 is CSAHPIGERYNEQFF. CDR3 bases: TGCAGTGCTCACCCAATAGGGGAGAGGTACAATGAGCAGTTCTTC. The V gene is TRBV20-1, the J gene TRBJ2-1; D could derive from TRBD1 or TRBD2 (5 bases each). Germline lookup yields CDR1 DFQATT and CDR2 SNEGSKA (reference sequence). The CDR3 totals 15 residues. V lost 5 bases, J lost 4 bases, and 18 bases lay in between.

This clonotype has just a few counts. This rearrangement joins TRBV6-1 to TRBJ2-4; 8 bases are shared with TRBD1. Trimming cost V 6 bases and J 3 bases; bases outside gene matches: 13. The V gene's germline CDR1 is MNHNS and CDR2 SASEGT. This CDR3 contains 17 residues. CDR3 protein: CASSHGWTGMDKNIQYF. In DNA, the CDR3 is TGTGCCAGCAGCCACGGATGGACAGGGATGGACAAAAACATTCAGTACTTC.

This clonotype turned up a few times. The V call is TRBV7-9, the J call TRBJ2-5; TRBD2 is a possible D gene (6 bases). Germline V gene sequence: CDR1 SEHNR, CDR2 FQNEAQ (reference sequence). The CDR3 covers 14 residues. V dropped 5 bases and J dropped 1 base, with 11 bases sitting between them. CDR3 sequence reads: CASSLGGIQETQYF. The CDR3 nucleotides are TGTGCCAGCAGCCTCGGAGGGATCCAAGAGACCCAGTACTTC.

The chain recombines TRBV7-9 with TRBJ2-3; the match to TRBD2 covers 10 bases. Germline V gives CDR1 SEHNR, CDR2 FQNEAQ (reference sequence). CDR3 length: 16 amino acids. V was clipped by 2 bases and J by 4 bases; unmatched bases: 6. CDR3 nucleotide sequence: TGTGCCAGCAGCTTATCTAGCGGGAGCAGTGCAGATACGCAGTATTTT. It specifies CASSLSSGSSADTQYF.

V is TRBV19 and J is TRBJ2-3; 12 nucleotides line up with TRBD2. This CDR3 region has 15 residues. The ends lost 3 bases at V and 4 bases at J; junction bases unmatched: 2. Germline V CDR1 and CDR2: LNHDA, SQIVND (reference sequence). The CDR3 here is CASSMLAGGADTQYF. CDR3 bases: TGTGCCAGTAGTATGCTAGCGGGAGGGGCAGATACGCAGTATTTT.

The chain uses TRBV7-9 and TRBJ2-7; 10 bases agree with TRBD2. The CDR3 runs to 16 residues. The V segment lost 5 bases and the J segment 3 bases; nucleotides outside the gene matches: 10. Germline CDR1 reads SEHNR; CDR2 reads FQNEAQ (reference sequence). DNA for the CDR3: TGTGCCAGCAGCACACGGACTAGCGGAGCCATCTACGAGCAGTACTTC. Translation: CASSTRTSGAIYEQYF.

This clonotype was recorded only once. The J gene is TRBJ2-1, the V gene TRBV20-1; D gene uncertain. V was cut by 0 bases and J by 7 bases, with 19 bases left in between. This CDR3 spans 16 amino acids. Germline V CDR1 and CDR2: DFQATT, SNEGSKA (reference sequence). CDR3 nucleotide sequence: TGCAGTGCTAGAGATAAGGCCACCTTTCGACGAAATGAGCAGTTCTTC. Residues: CSARDKATFRRNEQFF.

The chain has TRBV12-3 or TRBV12-4 and TRBJ1-1; perhaps TRBD1 as D (5 bases). This CDR3 has 14 amino acids. Deletions cut 7 bases from V and 5 bases from J, with 17 bases between. The CDR3 loop reads CASKRGQGLTEAFF. In DNA form, the CDR3 reads TGTGCCAGCAAAAGGGGTCAGGGTTTAACTGAAGCTTTCTTT.